This entry lists 25 T cell receptor beta chains sequenced from one sample in a study of T and B cells in COVID-19 patients. TRB rearrangements were amplified by multiplex PCR with BIOMED2 TRB-A/B primers. TCRdb recomputed calls from the multiplex PCR reads with MiXCR, one row per CDR3 protein. The sample lists about 5,100 distinct CDR3 sequences; roughly 26% were seen once. Each TRB amplification used about 220-500 ng of genomic DNA from blood. The sequencing sample was made of blood. The receptor source for this set is a human donor with active COVID-19.

This clonotype showed up just once. This sequence joins TRBV6-4 and TRBJ2-3, with TRBD2 matching over 8 bases. Germline CDR1 is MRHNA and CDR2 is SNTAGT. With 0 bases clipped from V and 4 bases from J, the junction kept 3 bases outside the gene matches. CDR3 length: 15 residues. CDR3 sequence reads: CASSDSGSGADTQYF. The DNA of the CDR3 is TGTGCCAGCAGTGACTCGGGTAGCGGGGCAGATACGCAGTATTTT.

This clonotype turned up a few times. The chain combines TRBV7-6 with TRBJ2-7; unclear D gene. V was clipped by 5 bases and J by 2 bases, with 13 bases between them. CDR1 is SGHVS, CDR2 FNYEAQ, per germline. The CDR3 spans 14 residues. CDR3 residues: CASSPLPEPYEQYF. CDR3 bases: TGTGCCAGCAGCCCCCTGCCGGAGCCCTACGAGCAGTACTTC.

This clonotype showed up just a few times. J is TRBJ1-6 and V is TRBV10-3; D gene uncertain. The V gene lost 4 bases and the J gene lost 2 bases, with 6 bases spanning the gap. The germline gives CDR1 ENHRY, CDR2 SYGVKD. CDR3 length: 14 residues. CDR3 region: CAISGAPYNSPLHF. In DNA form, the CDR3 reads TGTGCCATCAGTGGGGCTCCCTATAATTCACCCCTCCACTTT.

This clonotype counts as medium-sized. The rearrangement uses TRBV6-5 and TRBJ2-3; 11 bases line up with TRBD2. Germline V lookup: CDR1 MNHEY, CDR2 SVGAGI. With 2 bases clipped from V and 0 bases from J, the junction kept 1 base outside the gene matches. This CDR3 comprises 16 residues. DNA for the CDR3: TGTGCCAGCAGTTACACTAGCGGGAGCAGCACAGATACGCAGTATTTT. It yields the protein CASSYTSGSSTDTQYF.

This clonotype was counted a single time. The chain couples TRBV2 to TRBJ2-5, with TRBD1 matching 10 bases. Germline CDR1 and CDR2: SNHLY and FYNNEI. The CDR3 length is 15 residues. The V and J ends lost 4 bases and 2 bases, in that order; junction bases with no gene match: 4. The CDR3 DNA is TGTGCCAGCAGTGGACAGGGGGCGCGGCAAGAGACCCAGTACTTC. Its protein is CASSGQGARQETQYF.

The CDR3 sequence: CASSLAVWGSSYEQYF. In DNA, the CDR3 is TGCGCCAGCAGCTTGGCCGTCTGGGGGAGCTCCTACGAGCAGTACTTC. The chain recombines TRBV5-1 with TRBJ2-7; tentatively, D is TRBD1 or TRBD2 (5 bases each). V lost 0 bases and J 0 bases, leaving 13 bases between the germline ends. CDR3 length: 16 residues. Germline V gene sequence: CDR1 SGHRS, CDR2 YFSETQ.

By share of the sample, this clonotype is medium-sized. This chain uses TRBV18 with TRBJ2-5; TRBD2 matches at 9 bases. The CDR3 runs 17 residues. Germline assignment: CDR1 KGHSH and CDR2 LQKENI. Germline trimming cut 3 bases from V and 1 base from J; bases unmatched to any gene: 9. The DNA for the CDR3 is TGTGCCAGCTCACCTAGCGGGGGCATTCGAACCCAAGAGACCCAGTACTTC. Its translation is CASSPSGGIRTQETQYF.

The chain carries TRBV29-1 and TRBJ2-3; 10 positions agree with TRBD2. This CDR3 region has 15 residues. V gave up 3 bases and J gave up 3 bases; unmatched junction bases: 6. Germline V lookup: CDR1 SQVTM, CDR2 ANQGSEA. The CDR3 DNA follows: TGCAGCGTTGATGGGCTAGCGGGAGCAACAGATACGCAGTATTTT. Translating gives CSVDGLAGATDTQYF.

The chain has TRBV6-2 or TRBV6-3 and TRBJ2-1; D possibly corresponds to TRBD2 (6 bases). Trimming took 6 bases from V and 3 from J, leaving 18 bases between them. Germline V gene sequence: CDR1 MNHEY, CDR2 SVGEGT. There are 16 residues in the CDR3. As DNA, the CDR3 is TGTGCCAGCAGAACTCCCCCAAGGACTAACTACAATGAGCAGTTCTTC. Protein sequence: CASRTPPRTNYNEQFF.

A few counts support this clonotype. This chain uses TRBV6-2 or TRBV6-3 with TRBJ1-2; TRBD1 is a possible D gene (6 bases). The CDR3 has 13 amino acids. Germline-derived CDR1 and CDR2 are MNHEY and SVGEGT. V lost 6 bases and J 3 bases, leaving 11 bases between the germline ends. The DNA of the CDR3 is TGTGCCAGCAGCCCCGGACAGTACTATGGCTACACCTTC. Protein sequence: CASSPGQYYGYTF.

This clonotype was picked up a small number of times. The rearrangement links TRBV4-2 to TRBJ1-3, with TRBD1 as a possible D gene (6 bases). The CDR3 is 14 amino acids. Germline assignment: CDR1 LGHNA and CDR2 YNFKEQ. V gave up 1 base and J gave up 6 bases, with 10 bases separating them. The CDR3 sequence is CASSQAGAANTIYF. The CDR3 bases are TGTGCCAGCAGCCAAGCAGGGGCGGCAAACACCATATATTTT.

In its sample, this clonotype was seen a few times. This chain joins TRBV5-6 and TRBJ2-1; no definite D call. Germline V gene lookup returns CDR1 SGHDT and CDR2 YYEEEE. V was pared by 0 bases and J by 2 bases, with 9 bases between. The CDR3 runs to 15 residues. CDR3 sequence reads: CASSLGGAAYNEQFF. CDR3 DNA sequence: TGTGCCAGCAGCTTGGGCGGAGCCGCCTACAATGAGCAGTTCTTC.

This clonotype is large. V gene TRBV7-6 combines with J gene TRBJ2-5; 8 bases align to TRBD1. Germline V gives CDR1 SGHVS, CDR2 FNYEAQ. CDR3 length: 17 residues. The J segment lost 2 bases and the V segment lost 4 bases, leaving 12 bases of the junction unmatched. This CDR3 reads CASSWPEDREAQETQYF. DNA for the CDR3: TGTGCCAGCAGCTGGCCCGAGGACAGGGAAGCGCAAGAGACCCAGTACTTC.

In its sample, this clonotype is medium-sized. V and J are TRBV15 and TRBJ2-2; D is possibly TRBD2 (5 bases). In germline, CDR1 is LNHNV, CDR2 YYDKDF (reference sequence). Trimming pared 4 bases from V and 1 base from J, leaving 10 bases between. The CDR3 has 15 residues. This CDR3 is CATSKRAGNTGELFF. As DNA, the CDR3 is TGTGCCACCAGCAAGAGGGCCGGGAACACCGGGGAGCTGTTTTTT.

J is TRBJ1-4 and V is TRBV7-9; the D gene is possibly TRBD1 (5 bases). The CDR3 has 14 residues. V dropped 5 bases and J dropped 6 bases, with 13 bases sitting between them. Germline lookup yields CDR1 SEHNR and CDR2 FQNEAQ (reference sequence). CDR3 DNA: TGTGCCAGCAGCCCGAGGGGTTCTGATGAAAAACTGTTTTTT. This gives the protein CASSPRGSDEKLFF.

Relative to its sample, this clonotype is medium-sized. V and J are TRBV19 and TRBJ1-4, with unresolved D. Germline values: CDR1 LNHDA, CDR2 SQIVND (reference sequence). The CDR3 is 14 residues long. V was cut by 1 base and J by 8 bases, with 11 bases left in between. In DNA, the CDR3 is TGTGCCAGTAGTATAGGGTTCGGAGGAGAAAAACTGTTTTTT. Translation: CASSIGFGGEKLFF.

This clonotype was counted only a few times. The V gene is TRBV6-4, the J gene TRBJ1-1; D possibly corresponds to TRBD1 (6 bases). V lost 3 bases and J lost 5, with 10 bases in between. CDR3 length: 13 residues. Germline V CDR1 and CDR2: MRHNA, SNTAGT. CDR3 DNA sequence: TGTGCCAGCAGTGATCAACAGGGAACTGAAGCTTTCTTT. Its protein product is CASSDQQGTEAFF.

By share, this clonotype ranks as medium-sized. V gene TRBV18 combines with J gene TRBJ2-1; the match to TRBD2 covers 10 bases. Per the germline V gene, CDR1 is KGHSH and CDR2 is LQKENI. The J segment lost 6 bases and the V segment lost 3 bases, leaving 11 bases of the junction unmatched. CDR3 length equals 17 residues. DNA of the CDR3: TGTGCCAGCTCACCCTCTGGCCGTAGCGGGGGGTTCAATGAGCAGTTCTTC. It encodes CASSPSGRSGGFNEQFF.

By proportion, this clonotype is medium-sized (0.01 to 0.1%). The J gene is TRBJ1-4, the V gene TRBV19; tentatively, D is TRBD1 (6 bases). The V gene lost 3 bases and the J gene lost 5 bases, with 13 bases spanning the gap. CDR1 and CDR2 from the germline V gene are LNHDA and SQIVND (reference sequence). This CDR3 is 15 amino acids long. The CDR3 is CASSIPSGANEKLFF. DNA for the CDR3: TGTGCCAGTAGTATCCCGTCAGGGGCCAATGAAAAACTGTTTTTT.

This clonotype was seen only a few times. V gene TRBV7-6 combines with J gene TRBJ2-5; unclear D gene. Looked up from germline, CDR1 is SGHVS and CDR2 is FNYEAQ. The CDR3 is 13 amino acids. V dropped 1 base and J dropped 0 bases, with 3 bases sitting between them. Here the CDR3 reads CASSLVYQETQYF. CDR3 in DNA: TGTGCCAGCAGCTTAGTTTACCAAGAGACCCAGTACTTC.

The CDR3 DNA follows: TGTGCCAGCAGTCCCCGTCTAGCGGGGGTCTCCTACGAGCAGTACTTC. Protein: CASSPRLAGVSYEQYF. The chain has TRBV6-5 and TRBJ2-7; the match to TRBD2 covers 10 bases. Trimming at V came to 5 bases and at J to 0 bases, leaving 7 bases not matched to a gene. CDR3 length equals 16 residues. Germline CDR1 is MNHEY and CDR2 is SVGAGI.

The chain uses TRBV5-6 and TRBJ1-1; the match to TRBD1 covers 7 bases. CDR1 SGHDT and CDR2 YYEEEE come from the germline V gene. V shed 0 bases, J shed 1 base, and the junction held 3 bases outside the gene matches. This CDR3 region has 15 residues. CDR3 coding DNA: TGTGCCAGCAGCTTGGGGGCAGGGGGGAACACTGAAGCTTTCTTT. It encodes CASSLGAGGNTEAFF.

In this sample, this clonotype turned up a few times. Mismatch with germline at one junction end may stem from a read error. The CDR3 region is CASSLRMGTPGSAF. CDR3 bases: TGTGCCAGCAGCTTGCGGATGGGGACACCGGGTTCTGCCTTC. This sequence joins TRBV5-6 and TRBJ1-2, with D tentatively TRBD1 (6 bases). CDR1 is SGHDT, CDR2 YYEEEE, per germline. This CDR3 spans 14 amino acids.

Sample share makes this clonotype medium-sized. The V and J genes are TRBV30 and TRBJ2-2; D may be TRBD2 (5 bases). The germline V gene has CDR1 GTSNPN and CDR2 SVGIG (reference sequence). The CDR3 has 13 residues. V lost 1 base and J lost 6, with 9 bases in between. The CDR3 spells CAWSGTEAGELFF. CDR3 bases: TGTGCCTGGAGTGGGACGGAGGCCGGGGAGCTGTTTTTT.

The chain joins TRBV15 to TRBJ1-5; a possible D gene is TRBD1 (5 bases). Between the trimmed V and J ends, which lost 1 base and 8 bases, there was a span of 12 bases. Germline CDR1 and CDR2: LNHNV and YYDKDF (reference sequence). The CDR3 contains 14 residues. Written as DNA, the CDR3 is TGTGCCACCAGCAGAGCGACAGTTTCAGAGCCCCAGCATTTT. This encodes CATSRATVSEPQHF.